Listed below are T cell receptor beta chains from one sample, sequenced in a study of T cells after posttransplantation cyclophosphamide. The method was immunoSEQ multiplex PCR; TCRdb's version includes in-frame clones alone and lacks a portion of them. The profile covers about 25,000 clones, none occurring a single time. Sequencing used PBMCs. The receptors derive from a woman in her forties or fifties in good health, CMV-negative, and a related stem cell transplant donor. CDR3s include the opening cysteine and the closing phenylalanine or tryptophan. The order of the fields is V gene, D gene, J gene, clone size, CDR3 DNA, CDR3 protein. A D gene is named only where the DNA matches it firmly. Clone sizes are shown as once, few or many counts, or a class when the clone is expanded.

TRBV2	TRBD2	TRBJ2-1	many	TGTGCCAGCAAGGCGGGACTAGGGTCGGGCAATGAGCAGTTCTTC	CASKAGLGSGNEQFF
TRBV7-9	-	TRBJ2-7	many	TGTGCCAGCAGCCGGGACAAAGCGACGCAGTACTTC	CASSRDKATQYF
TRBV18	TRBD1	TRBJ2-7	many	TGTGCCAGCTCACCTCTATTAGGGGGCGCGGGCCACGAGCAGTACTTC	CASSPLLGGAGHEQYF
TRBV28	-	TRBJ1-4	many	TGTGCCAGCAGTTTAAGGGAGGGAACTAATGAAAAACTGTTTTTT	CASSLREGTNEKLFF
TRBV7-6	-	TRBJ2-1	many	TGTGCCAGCAGCTTAGTGGCTTTTCGGGGATTCGATTACAATGAGCAGTTCTTC	CASSLVAFRGFDYNEQFF
TRBV21-1	-	TRBJ2-7	many	TGTGCCAGCAGCGTACCGGGACAGCGCTACGAGCAGTACTTC	CASSVPGQRYEQYF
TRBV7-9	-	TRBJ2-2	many	TGTGCCAGCAGCAAGGCCCAGGTAGCGGCGAACACCGGGGAGCTGTTTTTT	CASSKAQVAANTGELFF
TRBV7-6	-	TRBJ1-1	many	TGTGCCAGCAGCTTAGGCCGGGGGAAGACTGAAGCTTTCTTT	CASSLGRGKTEAFF
TRBV2	-	TRBJ1-2	many	TGTGCCAGCAGTGAAATTAGCCTGACAGGCTATGGCTACACCTTC	CASSEISLTGYGYTF
TRBV28	TRBD2	TRBJ2-5	many	TGTGCCAGCAGTTCCGGGCGGGAGGGTGGTAGGAGTCAAGAGACCCAGTACTTC	CASSSGREGGRSQETQYF
TRBV7-2	TRBD2	TRBJ2-7	many	TGTGCCAGCAGCTTAGATCGGGCTAGCGGGTCCTACGAGCAGTACTTC	CASSLDRASGSYEQYF
TRBV27	-	TRBJ1-5	many	TGTGCCAGCAGTTTAGTGCCGGGAAGTGGGAATAGCAATCAGCCCCAGCATTTT	CASSLVPGSGNSNQPQHF
TRBV6-4	TRBD2	TRBJ2-1	many	TGTGCCAGCAGTGACTCACTAGCGGGAGGCAATGAGCAGTTCTTC	CASSDSLAGGNEQFF
TRBV10-1	-	TRBJ1-2	many	TGCGCCAGCAGCCCCGACGCCCCAGGTGGAACTAACTATGGCTACACCTTC	CASSPDAPGGTNYGYTF
TRBV4-3	TRBD1	TRBJ1-2	many	TGCGCCAGCAGCCAAGCAGGGGGCGCGAATGGCTACACCTTC	CASSQAGGANGYTF
TRBV7-8	TRBD2	TRBJ2-4	many	TGTGCCAGCAGCTTAGTATCGACTAGCGGGAGTCGAGCCAAAAACATTCAGTACTTC	CASSLVSTSGSRAKNIQYF
TRBV5-1	-	TRBJ2-1	many	TGCGCCAGCAGCTTGTCCATAATAGCGGCCCCATACAATGAGCAGTTCTTC	CASSLSIIAAPYNEQFF
TRBV7-8	TRBD1	TRBJ1-5	many	TGTGCCAGCAGCTTAGCCCCCCGGACAGGGACCCAGCCCCAGCATTTT	CASSLAPRTGTQPQHF
TRBV7-2	TRBD2	TRBJ2-1	many	TGTGCCAGCAGCCCCTATAGCGGGAGCGCCTACAATGAGCAGTTCTTC	CASSPYSGSAYNEQFF